These T cell receptor beta chains were read from a single sample in a study of CD8+ T cells in alopecia areata. Assay: immunoSEQ multiplex PCR; the TCRdb copy retains only in-frame clones and omits some. The sample consists of around 86,000 clones, more than 65% of them appearing once. The sample in question was CD8+ T cells sorted from blood, obtained around week 44, from a patient treated with tofacitinib. The receptors were sampled from a human donor with alopecia areata. Both conserved end residues are part of each CDR3. Fields, in order: D gene, J gene, clone size, V gene, CDR3 protein, CDR3 DNA. D genes are given only for firm matches. A clone size is listed for some rows: how often the clone was seen (once, few, many), or a class if it is expanded.

.	TRBJ1-2	.	TRBV5-6	CASSFTGSNYGYTF	TGTGCCAGCAGCTTCACAGGCTCTAACTATGGCTACACCTTC
TRBD1	TRBJ2-2	once	TRBV4-3	CASSHDRATGELFF	TGCGCCAGCAGCCACGACAGGGCCACCGGGGAGCTGTTTTTT
.	TRBJ2-2	.	TRBV6-6	CASMGPNTGELFF	TGTGCCAGCATGGGTCCGAACACCGGGGAGCTGTTTTTT
.	TRBJ2-7	.	TRBV11-2	CASSLVFPGSYSYEQYF	TGTGCCAGCAGCTTAGTATTCCCAGGTTCCTACTCCTACGAGCAGTACTTC
TRBD1	TRBJ1-1	.	TRBV7-9	CASSFEPGQGYTEAFF	TGTGCCAGCAGCTTTGAACCGGGACAGGGATACACTGAAGCTTTCTTT
TRBD2	TRBJ2-5	.	TRBV7-8	CASSLVLAGGETQYF	TGTGCCAGCAGCTTAGTCCTAGCGGGAGGGGAGACCCAGTACTTC
TRBD1	TRBJ2-1	few	TRBV2	CASSRDRDYNEQFF	TGTGCCAGCAGCCGGGACAGGGATTACAATGAGCAGTTCTTC
TRBD2	TRBJ2-7	.	TRBV11-2	CASSLGGFYEQYF	TGTGCCAGCAGCTTGGGGGGGTTCTACGAGCAGTACTTC
TRBD1	TRBJ1-2	.	TRBV13	CASSVQGSGYTF	TGTGCCAGCAGCGTACAGGGGAGCGGCTACACCTTC
TRBD1	TRBJ1-1	once	TRBV13	CASSYTEGAGTEAFF	TGTGCCAGCAGCTACACCGAGGGGGCGGGCACTGAAGCTTTCTTT
.	TRBJ1-1	few	TRBV5-1	CASSMAGAITAEAFF	TGCGCCAGCAGCATGGCGGGGGCGATAACCGCTGAAGCTTTCTTT
TRBD1	TRBJ2-7	.	TRBV9	CASSYGTGLSYEQYF	TGTGCCAGCAGTTATGGGACAGGCCTCTCCTACGAGCAGTACTTC
TRBD1	TRBJ1-2	.	TRBV6-6	CASSSGQGGIGYTF	TGTGCCAGCAGTTCGGGACAGGGGGGTATTGGCTACACCTTC
.	TRBJ1-1	.	TRBV27	CASRRGTEAFF	TGTGCCAGCAGACGGGGGACTGAAGCTTTCTTT
.	TRBJ2-2	.	TRBV30	CAWSLTNTGELFF	TGTGCCTGGAGTCTAACGAACACCGGGGAGCTGTTTTTT
TRBD2	TRBJ2-2	.	TRBV6-1	CASSESSGGPGELFF	TGTGCCAGCAGTGAAAGTAGCGGGGGGCCCGGGGAGCTGTTTTTT
TRBD1	TRBJ2-7	once	TRBV13	CASSYTGTGKDEQYF	TGTGCCAGCAGCTACACCGGGACAGGGAAGGACGAGCAGTACTTC
.	TRBJ1-5	.	TRBV2	CASGGEGNQPQHF	TGTGCCAGCGGCGGGGAAGGCAATCAGCCCCAGCATTTT
.	TRBJ1-6	.	TRBV2	CASRMGSGANNSPLHF	TGTGCCAGCAGGATGGGGTCAGGGGCGAATAATTCACCCCTCCACTTT
TRBD1	TRBJ2-1	.	TRBV30	CAWRQGNEQFF	TGTGCCTGGAGACAGGGGAATGAGCAGTTCTTC
.	TRBJ2-3	.	TRBV5-1	CASDPTRPDTQYF	TGCGCCAGCGACCCAACCCGCCCAGATACGCAGTATTTT
.	TRBJ2-5	few	TRBV2	CASPQGTRETQYF	TGTGCCAGCCCCCAGGGGACCCGAGAGACCCAGTACTTC
.	TRBJ2-6	.	TRBV27	CASTGLGTDYSGANVLTF	TGTGCCAGCACTGGCTTGGGGACGGATTACTCTGGGGCCAACGTCCTGACTTTC
.	TRBJ2-7	.	TRBV7-2	CASLLSYEQYF	TGTGCCAGCTTGCTCTCCTACGAGCAGTACTTC
.	TRBJ1-4	.	TRBV6-5	CASTQIGPASEKLFF	TGTGCCAGCACCCAAATCGGACCGGCGAGTGAAAAACTGTTTTTT
.	TRBJ2-1	.	TRBV5-6	CASSLDRETYNEQFF	TGTGCCAGCAGCTTGGACAGGGAAACCTACAATGAGCAGTTCTTC
.	TRBJ2-2	.	TRBV29-1	CSVEGGRKWGTGELFF	TGCAGCGTTGAAGGTGGTAGAAAATGGGGCACCGGGGAGCTGTTTTTT
.	TRBJ2-1	once	TRBV7-9	CASSSGMGEQFF	TGTGCCAGCAGCTCGGGGATGGGTGAGCAGTTCTTC
TRBD2	TRBJ2-1	.	TRBV13	CASSPLGGAAEQFF	TGTGCCAGCAGCCCTCTCGGGGGGGCTGCTGAGCAGTTCTTC
TRBD1	TRBJ1-2	.	TRBV4-3	CASSQEYDREGTSEGYTF	TGCGCCAGCAGCCAAGAATACGACAGGGAGGGTACGTCAGAAGGCTACACCTTC
.	TRBJ2-2	few	TRBV7-9	CASSLRSGELFF	TGTGCCAGCAGCTTAAGGTCCGGGGAGCTGTTTTTT
.	TRBJ2-3	.	TRBV10-3	CAISESSQPDTQYF	TGTGCCATCAGTGAGTCGAGTCAGCCAGATACGCAGTATTTT
.	TRBJ1-5	.	TRBV4-1	CASSQAVDEPQHF	TGCGCCAGCAGCCAAGCAGTGGATGAGCCCCAGCATTTT
.	TRBJ1-2	.	TRBV27	CASSLSIPSQIYGYTF	TGTGCCAGCAGTTTATCCATCCCCAGCCAAATCTATGGCTACACCTTC
.	TRBJ1-1	few	TRBV13	CASSFTGTQNTEAFF	TGTGCCAGCAGCTTCACCGGGACACAGAACACTGAAGCTTTCTTT
TRBD2	TRBJ2-3	once	TRBV30	CAWASGDTDTQYF	TGTGCCTGGGCTAGCGGGGACACAGATACGCAGTATTTT
.	TRBJ2-1	.	TRBV27	CASSFGGDNEQFF	TGTGCCAGCAGTTTTGGAGGGGACAATGAGCAGTTCTTC
TRBD2	TRBJ2-7	.	TRBV4-3	CASSQDYPSGGPGYEQYF	TGCGCCAGCAGCCAAGATTACCCTAGCGGGGGGCCTGGGTACGAGCAGTACTTC
.	TRBJ1-1	.	TRBV30	CAWSPVKNTEAFF	TGTGCCTGGAGTCCAGTGAAGAACACTGAAGCTTTCTTT
.	TRBJ2-1	.	TRBV19	CASSSSGSYNEQFF	TGTGCCAGTAGCTCTTCGGGGTCCTACAATGAGCAGTTCTTC
.	TRBJ1-1	.	TRBV5-6	CASSLTVKNTEAFF	TGTGCCAGCAGCTTGACAGTCAAGAACACTGAAGCTTTCTTT
.	TRBJ2-7	.	TRBV7-6	CASSLGISYEQYF	TGTGCCAGCAGCTTAGGTATCTCCTACGAGCAGTACTTC
.	TRBJ2-1	once	TRBV5-5	CASSLDGRFYNEQFF	TGTGCCAGCAGCTTGGATGGCAGATTCTACAATGAGCAGTTCTTC
.	TRBJ1-1	few	TRBV7-9	CASSLDRGWNTEAFF	TGTGCCAGCAGCTTAGATCGGGGGTGGAACACTGAAGCTTTCTTT
.	TRBJ2-2	few	TRBV19	CASSESGTNTGELFF	TGTGCCAGTAGTGAGAGCGGAACGAACACCGGGGAGCTGTTTTTT
TRBD1	TRBJ1-1	.	TRBV9	CASSPRGQPNTEAFF	TGTGCCAGCAGCCCACGGGGACAGCCGAACACTGAAGCTTTCTTT
.	TRBJ1-1	.	TRBV27	CATRKWPTEAFF	TGTGCCACCCGGAAGTGGCCCACTGAAGCTTTCTTT
TRBD1	TRBJ2-3	.	TRBV10-3	CAISESTGTGSTDTQYF	TGTGCCATCAGTGAGTCGACTGGGACAGGGAGCACAGATACGCAGTATTTT
.	TRBJ2-1	.	TRBV27	CASSLITAAGYNEQFF	TGTGCCAGCAGTTTAATCACGGCCGCAGGATACAATGAGCAGTTCTTC
TRBD1	TRBJ1-2	.	TRBV4-3	CASSQDLDRVRVGYTF	TGCGCCAGCAGCCAAGACCTCGACAGGGTACGAGTTGGCTACACCTTC
.	TRBJ2-1	.	TRBV7-8	CASSYGTSRYEQFF	TGTGCCAGCAGCTACGGGACTTCTAGATATGAGCAGTTCTTC
.	TRBJ1-1	.	TRBV19	CASSISRGGPRNTEAFF	TGTGCCAGTAGTATATCCAGGGGAGGGCCTCGGAACACTGAAGCTTTCTTT
TRBD1	TRBJ2-7	.	TRBV4-3	CASSQDSQGTYEQYF	TGCGCCAGCAGCCAAGACTCACAGGGGACCTACGAGCAGTACTTC
.	TRBJ2-1	.	TRBV30	CAWSTGSGRAYNEQFF	TGTGCCTGGAGTACAGGGTCCGGTCGCGCCTACAATGAGCAGTTCTTC